These 8 T cell receptor beta chains came from one sample sequenced in a study. Via MiXCR, TCRdb re-called the RT-PCR reads, giving one row per CDR3 protein. Of fewer than 800,000 distinct CDR3 sequences listed, approximately 15% are singletons. Sequenced: memory CD4+ T cells from blood. These receptors were obtained from a female donor in good health, serving as a healthy control.

In its sample, this clonotype was seen a few times. This chain links TRBV5-1 with TRBJ2-7, with D perhaps TRBD1 (6 bases). This CDR3 comprises 16 residues. V lost 4 bases, J lost 6 bases, and 23 bases lay in between. Germline V gene data show CDR1 as SGHRS and CDR2 as YFSETQ. CDR3 amino acids: CASSASSAGVAVEQYF. CDR3 in DNA: TGCGCCAGCAGCGCCTCTTCGGCAGGGGTTGCTGTCGAGCAGTACTTC.

This clonotype was recorded a few times. V usage is TRBV7-9 and J usage is TRBJ2-7, with 9 bases lining up with TRBD1. Germline V gives CDR1 SEHNR, CDR2 FQNEAQ (reference sequence). This CDR3 is 13 amino acids long. J was trimmed by 6 bases and V by 1 base; bases with no gene match: 1. CDR3 sequence: CASSLVDRGEQYF. The CDR3, as DNA: TGTGCCAGCAGCTTAGTGGACAGGGGCGAGCAGTACTTC.

This clonotype was recorded many times. The CDR3 loop is CASSPMDQETQYF. CDR3 in DNA: TGTGCCAGCAGTCCCATGGACCAAGAGACCCAGTACTTC. The V and J genes are TRBV27 and TRBJ2-5, with D unclear. With 5 bases removed from V and 0 bases from J, the gap between germline ends came to 7 bases. The CDR3 extends over 13 amino acids. Germline V gene lookup returns CDR1 MNHEY and CDR2 SMNVEV (reference sequence).

As regards this clonotype: No conserved phenylalanine or tryptophan is present at the end of the CDR3, so a read error is the likely explanation. The chain recombines TRBV12-3 or TRBV12-4 with TRBJ2-3; 10 nucleotides line up with TRBD2. The V segment lost 2 bases and the J segment 5 bases; nucleotides outside the gene matches: 7. CDR3 length: 16 residues. The DNA for the CDR3 is TGTGCCAGCAGTTTAACGCTAGCGGGAGCAGGAGATACGCAGTATATT. Amino acid sequence: CASSLTLAGAGDTQYI.

This clonotype has ten or more counts. The chain links TRBV6-2 or TRBV6-3 to TRBJ2-5, with 7 bases matching TRBD2. Germline trimming cut 6 bases from V and 1 base from J; bases unmatched to any gene: 5. Germline CDR1 reads MNHEY; CDR2 reads SVGEGT. The CDR3 totals 14 residues. CDR3 in amino acids: CASRTSGTQETQYF. The DNA for the CDR3 is TGTGCCAGCAGGACGAGCGGGACCCAAGAGACCCAGTACTTC.

This clonotype was observed many times. The genes are TRBV20-1 and TRBJ2-7, with a tentative D call TRBD2 (6 bases). The germline gives CDR1 DFQATT, CDR2 SNEGSKA (reference sequence). The CDR3 consists of 14 residues. V lost 6 bases and J lost 0, with 15 bases in between. The CDR3 loop reads CSAPLGGYSYEQYF. The CDR3 DNA follows: TGCAGTGCCCCGCTCGGGGGTTACTCCTACGAGCAGTACTTC.

This clonotype was counted many times. This CDR3 reads CASSHPRQNTEAFF. DNA for the CDR3: TGCGCCAGCAGCCACCCTAGACAGAACACTGAAGCTTTCTTT. This chain connects TRBV4-1 to TRBJ1-1; the D is unclear. V lost 3 bases, J lost 1 base, and 9 bases lay in between. There are 14 residues in the CDR3. Germline CDR1 and CDR2: MGHRA and YSYEKL.

V is TRBV6-2 or TRBV6-3 and J is TRBJ1-5, with 10 bases identical to TRBD1. Germline V lookup: CDR1 MNHEY, CDR2 SVGEGT. The CDR3 is 15 residues long. J lost 5 bases, V lost 2 bases, and 3 bases had no gene match. The CDR3 sequence: CASSYETGGYQPQHF. CDR3 nucleotide sequence: TGTGCCAGCAGTTACGAGACAGGGGGCTATCAGCCCCAGCATTTT.